This T cell receptor beta chain was identified in a study of blood T cell repertoires in COVID-19. Study at large: Spain, Italy and the United States supplied samples that represented acute and convalescent COVID-19. PBMCs, B-cell-depleted T cells, or T cells provided the cDNA or gDNA that made up the material.

In Seattle, patients joined the study during active infection and were tracked longitudinally. In the study's own analysis: Estimated nucleated cell counts came from reference gene primer amplification. Assay: immunoSEQ multiplex PCR; the TCRdb copy retains only in-frame clones and omits some. D and trimming were read from the DNA, whereas the V and J calls and clone size are those reported in that table. The sample consists of over 55,000 clones, roughly 90% of them appearing once. Trimming pared 3 bases from V and 6 bases from J, leaving 9 bases between. The CDR3 is 13 residues long. The germline V gene encodes CDR1 MNHNS and CDR2 SASEGT.

The sample consisted of peripheral blood. The rearrangement links TRBV6-1 to TRBJ1-5; no reliable D call. This TCR derives from a woman at least 80 years old with COVID-19, enrolled during active disease. The CDR3 DNA follows: TGTGCCAGCAGTGAGGTCTCGGGTCAGCCCCAGCATTTT. Residues: CASSEVSGQPQHF.